The present entry profiles one T cell receptor beta chain with its context. This entry belongs to a study of blood T cell repertoires in COVID-19. Per the original methods: Using reference gene primer amplification, nucleated cell counts were estimated. Profiling relied on immunoSEQ multiplex PCR, and the TCRdb table lists in-frame clones only, not all of them. V and J calls and clone size come straight from that table; D and trimming were deduced from the DNA. The table lists 60,000 to 80,000 clones, 85% to 90% of them singletons. The length of the CDR3 is 15 residues. Trimming at V came to 1 base and at J to 5 bases, leaving 7 bases not matched to a gene. Germline V gives CDR1 SGHNT, CDR2 YYREEE (reference sequence).

Sequenced: peripheral blood. The source is a woman aged 55-70 years with COVID-19, enrolled during active disease. V and J are TRBV5-4 and TRBJ2-3; 7 nucleotides agree with TRBD2. CDR3 nucleotides: TGTGCCAGCAGCTTGAAGGCGGGAGTTCAAGATACGCAGTATTTT. It translates to CASSLKAGVQDTQYF.